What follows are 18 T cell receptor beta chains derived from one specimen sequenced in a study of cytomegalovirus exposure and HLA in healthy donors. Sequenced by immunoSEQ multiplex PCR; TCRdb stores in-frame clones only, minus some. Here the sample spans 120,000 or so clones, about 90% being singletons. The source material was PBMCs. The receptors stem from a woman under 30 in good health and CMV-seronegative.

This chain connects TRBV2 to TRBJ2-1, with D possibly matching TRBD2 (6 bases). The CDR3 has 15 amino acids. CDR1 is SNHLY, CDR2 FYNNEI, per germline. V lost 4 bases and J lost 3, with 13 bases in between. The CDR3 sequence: CASSASLDYYNEQFF. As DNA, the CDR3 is TGTGCCAGCAGTGCATCCTTGGACTACTACAATGAGCAGTTCTTC.

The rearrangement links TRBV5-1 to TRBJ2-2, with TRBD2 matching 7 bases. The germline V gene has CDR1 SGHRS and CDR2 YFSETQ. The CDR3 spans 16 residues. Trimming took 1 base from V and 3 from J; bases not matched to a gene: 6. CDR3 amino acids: CASSLRTSFDTGELFF. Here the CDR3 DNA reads TGCGCCAGCAGCTTGAGGACTAGTTTCGACACCGGGGAGCTGTTTTTT.

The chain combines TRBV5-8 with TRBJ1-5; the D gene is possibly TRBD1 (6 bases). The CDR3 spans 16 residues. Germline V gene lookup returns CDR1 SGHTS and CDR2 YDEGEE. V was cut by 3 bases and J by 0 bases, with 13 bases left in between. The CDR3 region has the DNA TGTGCCAGCAGCTCTGGACAGCCTTATAGCAATCAGCCCCAGCATTTT. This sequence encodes CASSSGQPYSNQPQHF.

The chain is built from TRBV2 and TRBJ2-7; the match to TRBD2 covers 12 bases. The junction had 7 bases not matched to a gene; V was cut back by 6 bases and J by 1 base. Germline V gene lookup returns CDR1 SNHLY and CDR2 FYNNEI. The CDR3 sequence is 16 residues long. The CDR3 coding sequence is TGTGCCAGCAGCTCGACTAGCGGGAGCCGGTCCTACGAGCAGTACTTC. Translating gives CASSSTSGSRSYEQYF.

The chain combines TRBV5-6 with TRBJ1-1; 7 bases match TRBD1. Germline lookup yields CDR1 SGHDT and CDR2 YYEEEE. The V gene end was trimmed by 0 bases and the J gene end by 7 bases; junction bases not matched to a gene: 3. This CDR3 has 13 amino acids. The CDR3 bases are TGTGCCAGCAGCTTGGCGGGACAGCTTGAAGCTTTCTTT. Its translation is CASSLAGQLEAFF. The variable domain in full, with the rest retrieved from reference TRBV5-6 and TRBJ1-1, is DAGVTQSPTHLIKTRGQQVTLRCSPKSGHDTVSWYQQALGQGPQFIFQYYEEEERQRGNFPDRFSGHQFPNYSSELNVNALLLGDSALYLCASSLAGQLEAFFGQGTRLTVV.

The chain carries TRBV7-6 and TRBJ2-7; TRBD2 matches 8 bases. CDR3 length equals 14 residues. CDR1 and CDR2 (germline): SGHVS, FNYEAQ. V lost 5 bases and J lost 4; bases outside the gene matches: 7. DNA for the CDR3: TGTGCCAGCAGCCCAAGCGGGGGATTATACGAGCAGTACTTC. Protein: CASSPSGGLYEQYF. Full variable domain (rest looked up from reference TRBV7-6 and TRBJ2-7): GAGVSQSPRYKVTKRGQDVALRCDPISGHVSLYWYRQALGQGPEFLTYFNYEAQQDKSGLPNDRFSAERPEGSISTLTIQRTEQRDSAMYRCASSPSGGLYEQYFGPGTRLTVT.

In nucleotides, the CDR3 is TGTGCCAGCTCACCCCCGACGGGCACTGAAGCTTTCTTT. Protein sequence: CASSPPTGTEAFF. This chain uses TRBV18 with TRBJ1-1; D is unresolved. Germline V lookup: CDR1 KGHSH, CDR2 LQKENI. This CDR3 comprises 13 residues. The V gene lost 3 bases and the J gene lost 4 bases, with 9 bases spanning the gap.

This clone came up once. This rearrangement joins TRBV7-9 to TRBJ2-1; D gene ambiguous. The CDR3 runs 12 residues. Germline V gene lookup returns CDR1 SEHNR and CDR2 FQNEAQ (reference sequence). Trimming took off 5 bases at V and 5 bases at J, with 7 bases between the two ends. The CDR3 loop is CASSRRDNEQFF. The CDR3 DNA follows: TGTGCCAGCAGCCGTCGGGACAATGAGCAGTTCTTC. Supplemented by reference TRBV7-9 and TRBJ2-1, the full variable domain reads DTGVSQNPRHKITKRGQNVTFRCDPISEHNRLYWYRQTLGQGPEFLTYFQNEAQLEKSRLLSDRFSAERPKGSFSTLEIQRTEQGDSAMYLCASSRRDNEQFFGPGTRLTVL.

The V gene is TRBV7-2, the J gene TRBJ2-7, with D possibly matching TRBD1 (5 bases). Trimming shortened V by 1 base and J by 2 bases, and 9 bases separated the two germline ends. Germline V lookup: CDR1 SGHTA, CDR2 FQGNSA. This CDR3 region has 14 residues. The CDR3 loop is CASSLGPRAYEQYF. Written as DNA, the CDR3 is TGTGCCAGCAGCTTAGGTCCCAGGGCCTACGAGCAGTACTTC.

CDR3 residues: CAISETDTEAFF. As DNA, the CDR3 is TGTGCCATCAGTGAAACGGACACTGAAGCTTTCTTT. The gene calls are TRBV10-3 and TRBJ1-1; D is undetermined. The germline V and J ends were trimmed by 3 bases and 3 bases, with 5 bases remaining between them. Germline CDR1 reads ENHRY; CDR2 reads SYGVKD. The length of the CDR3 is 12 residues.

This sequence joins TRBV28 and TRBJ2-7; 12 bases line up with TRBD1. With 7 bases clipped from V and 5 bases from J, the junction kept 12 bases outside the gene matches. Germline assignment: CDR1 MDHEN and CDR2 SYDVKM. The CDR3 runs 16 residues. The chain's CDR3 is CASIPTGTGGFHEQYF. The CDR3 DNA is TGTGCCAGCATCCCAACCGGGACAGGGGGCTTCCACGAGCAGTACTTC. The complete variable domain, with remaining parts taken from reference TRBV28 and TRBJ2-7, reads DVKVTQSSRYLVKRTGEKVFLECVQDMDHENMFWYRQDPGLGLRLIYFSYDVKMKEKGDIPEGYSVSREKKERFSLILESASTNQTSMYLCASIPTGTGGFHEQYFGPGTRLTVT.

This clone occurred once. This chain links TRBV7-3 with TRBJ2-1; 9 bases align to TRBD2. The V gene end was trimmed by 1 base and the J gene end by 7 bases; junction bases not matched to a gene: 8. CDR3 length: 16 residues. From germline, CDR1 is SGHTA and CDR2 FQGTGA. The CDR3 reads CASSLRVTSGRNEQFF. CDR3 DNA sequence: TGTGCCAGCAGCTTAAGGGTGACTAGCGGTAGGAATGAGCAGTTCTTC.

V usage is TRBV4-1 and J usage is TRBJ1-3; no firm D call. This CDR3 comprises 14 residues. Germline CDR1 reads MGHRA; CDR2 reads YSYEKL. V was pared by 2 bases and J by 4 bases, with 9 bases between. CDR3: CASSQRGIGNTIYF. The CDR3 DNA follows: TGCGCCAGCAGCCAACGAGGTATAGGAAACACCATATATTTT.

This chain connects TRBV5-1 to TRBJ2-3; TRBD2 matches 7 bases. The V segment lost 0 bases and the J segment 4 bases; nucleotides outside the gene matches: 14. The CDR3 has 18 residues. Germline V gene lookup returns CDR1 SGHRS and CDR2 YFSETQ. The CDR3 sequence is CASSLEAMAGDTADTQYF. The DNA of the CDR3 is TGCGCCAGCAGCTTGGAAGCTATGGCGGGAGATACGGCAGATACGCAGTATTTT.

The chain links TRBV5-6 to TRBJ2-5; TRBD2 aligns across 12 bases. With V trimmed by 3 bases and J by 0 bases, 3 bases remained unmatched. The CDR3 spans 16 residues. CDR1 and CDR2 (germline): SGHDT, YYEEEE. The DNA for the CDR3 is TGTGCCAGCAGCTCCGGACTAGCGGGGTACCAAGAGACCCAGTACTTC. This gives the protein CASSSGLAGYQETQYF.

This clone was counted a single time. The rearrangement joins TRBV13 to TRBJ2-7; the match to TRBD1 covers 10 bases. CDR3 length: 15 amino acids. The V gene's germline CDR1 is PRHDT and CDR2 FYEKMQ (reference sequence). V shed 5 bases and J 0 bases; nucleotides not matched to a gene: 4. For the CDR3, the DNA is TGTGCCAGCAGCACCCGGGACAGGGGCTCCTACGAGCAGTACTTC. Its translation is CASSTRDRGSYEQYF.

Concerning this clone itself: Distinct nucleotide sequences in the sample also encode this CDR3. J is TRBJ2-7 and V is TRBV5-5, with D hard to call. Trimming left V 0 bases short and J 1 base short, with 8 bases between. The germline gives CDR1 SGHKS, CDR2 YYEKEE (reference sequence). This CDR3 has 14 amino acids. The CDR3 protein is CASSLVAGSYEQYF. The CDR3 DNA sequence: TGTGCCAGCAGCTTGGTTGCAGGATCCTACGAGCAGTACTTC. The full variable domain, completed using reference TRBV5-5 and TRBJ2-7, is DAGVTQSPTHLIKTRGQQVTLRCSPISGHKSVSWYQQVLGQGPQFIFQYYEKEERGRGNFPDRFSARQFPNYSSELNVNALLLGDSALYLCASSLVAGSYEQYFGPGTRLTVT.

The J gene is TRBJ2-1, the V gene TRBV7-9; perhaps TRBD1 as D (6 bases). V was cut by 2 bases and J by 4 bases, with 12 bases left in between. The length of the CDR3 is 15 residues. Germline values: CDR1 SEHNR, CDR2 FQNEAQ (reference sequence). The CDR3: CASSLRGTGYNEQFF. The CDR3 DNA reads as TGTGCCAGCAGCTTAAGGGGGACGGGATACAATGAGCAGTTCTTC.